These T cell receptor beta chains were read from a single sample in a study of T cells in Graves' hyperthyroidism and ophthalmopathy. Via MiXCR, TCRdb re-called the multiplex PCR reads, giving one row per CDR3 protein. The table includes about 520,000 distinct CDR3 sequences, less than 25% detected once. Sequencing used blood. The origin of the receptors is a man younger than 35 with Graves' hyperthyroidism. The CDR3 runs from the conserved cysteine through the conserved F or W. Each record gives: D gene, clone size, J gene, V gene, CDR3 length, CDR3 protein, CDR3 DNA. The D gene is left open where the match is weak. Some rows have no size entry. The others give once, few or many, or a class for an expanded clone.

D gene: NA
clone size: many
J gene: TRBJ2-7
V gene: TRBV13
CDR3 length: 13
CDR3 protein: CASSSDLAYEQYF
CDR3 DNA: TGTGCCAGCAGCTCGGACCTAGCCTACGAGCAGTACTTC

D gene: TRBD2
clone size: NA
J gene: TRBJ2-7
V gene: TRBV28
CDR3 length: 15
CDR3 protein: CASSLWFGGGYEQYF
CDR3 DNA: TGTGCCAGCAGTTTATGGTTTGGCGGGGGCTACGAGCAGTACTTC

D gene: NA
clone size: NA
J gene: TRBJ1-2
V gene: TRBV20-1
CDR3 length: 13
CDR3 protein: CSASEHSVGGYTF
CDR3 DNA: TGCAGTGCTAGTGAACACTCGGTTGGGGGCTACACCTTC

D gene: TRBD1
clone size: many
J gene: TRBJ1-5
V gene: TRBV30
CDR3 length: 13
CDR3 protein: CASSTGPNQPQHF
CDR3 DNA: TGTGCCTCATCGACAGGGCCCAATCAGCCCCAGCATTTT

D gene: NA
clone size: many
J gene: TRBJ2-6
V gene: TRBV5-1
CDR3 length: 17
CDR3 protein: CASSLVAVGAGANVLTF
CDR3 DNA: TGCGCCAGCAGCTTGGTAGCGGTGGGCGCTGGGGCCAACGTCCTGACTTTC

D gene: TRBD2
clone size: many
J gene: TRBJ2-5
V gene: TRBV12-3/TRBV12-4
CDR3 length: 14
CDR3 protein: CASSPLGGGETQYF
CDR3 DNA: TGTGCCAGCAGTCCTCTCGGCGGGGGAGAGACCCAGTACTTC

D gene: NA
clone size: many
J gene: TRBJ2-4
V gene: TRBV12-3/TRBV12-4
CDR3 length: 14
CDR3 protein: CASSPTPGENIQYF
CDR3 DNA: TGTGCCAGCAGTCCGACCCCCGGCGAGAACATTCAGTACTTC

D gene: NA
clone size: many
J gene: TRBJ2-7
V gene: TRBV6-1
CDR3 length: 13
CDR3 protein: CATCWVLGYEQYF
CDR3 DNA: TGTGCCACCTGCTGGGTTCTCGGTTACGAGCAGTACTTC

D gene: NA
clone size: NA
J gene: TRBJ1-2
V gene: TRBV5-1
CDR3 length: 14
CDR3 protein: CASSLEQLNYGYTF
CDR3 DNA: TGCGCCAGCAGCTTGGAACAGCTAAACTATGGCTACACCTTC

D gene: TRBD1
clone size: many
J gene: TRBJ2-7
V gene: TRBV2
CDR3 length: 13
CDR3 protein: CASRQGTAYEQYF
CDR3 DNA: TGTGCCAGCCGACAGGGGACTGCCTACGAGCAGTACTTC

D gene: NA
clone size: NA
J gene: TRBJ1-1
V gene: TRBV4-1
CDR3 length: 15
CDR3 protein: CASSQGGGRGTEAFF
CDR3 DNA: TGCGCCAGCAGCCAGGGGGGGGGGCGCGGCACTGAAGCTTTCTTT

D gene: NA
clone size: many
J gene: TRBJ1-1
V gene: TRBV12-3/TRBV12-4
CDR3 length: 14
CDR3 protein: CASSLAGGNAEAFF
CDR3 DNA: TGTGCCAGCAGTTTAGCAGGGGGGAACGCTGAAGCTTTCTTT

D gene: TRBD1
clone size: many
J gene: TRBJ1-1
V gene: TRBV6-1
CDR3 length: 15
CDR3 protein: CASSGGTDQNTEAFF
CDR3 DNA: TGTGCCAGCAGTGGGGGGACAGACCAGAACACTGAAGCTTTCTTT

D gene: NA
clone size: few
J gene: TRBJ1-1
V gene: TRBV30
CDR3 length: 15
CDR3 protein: CAWSANGLPDTEAFF
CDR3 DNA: TGTGCCTGGAGTGCTAACGGACTCCCGGACACTGAAGCTTTCTTT

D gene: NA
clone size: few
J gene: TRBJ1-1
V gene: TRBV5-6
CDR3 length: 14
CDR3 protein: CASIPGPMNTEAFF
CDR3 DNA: TGTGCCAGCATCCCGGGACCTATGAACACTGAAGCTTTCTTT

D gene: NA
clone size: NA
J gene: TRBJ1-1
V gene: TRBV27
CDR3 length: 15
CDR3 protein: CASSFISGVLTEAFF
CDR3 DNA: TGTGCCAGCAGTTTTATCTCAGGGGTACTGACTGAAGCTTTCTTT

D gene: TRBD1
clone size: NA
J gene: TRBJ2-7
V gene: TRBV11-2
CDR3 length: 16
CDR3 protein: CASSSITGGHIYEQYF
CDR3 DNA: TGTGCCAGCAGCTCCATCACAGGGGGGCACATCTACGAGCAGTACTTC

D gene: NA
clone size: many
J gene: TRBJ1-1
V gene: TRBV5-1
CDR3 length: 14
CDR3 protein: CASTQGPQGAEAFF
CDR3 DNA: TGCGCCAGCACCCAAGGGCCTCAAGGGGCTGAAGCTTTCTTT

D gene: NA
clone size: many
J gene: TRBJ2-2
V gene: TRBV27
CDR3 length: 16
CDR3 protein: CASMNRVRKNTGELFF
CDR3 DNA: TGTGCCAGCATGAATAGGGTACGGAAGAACACCGGGGAGCTGTTTTTT

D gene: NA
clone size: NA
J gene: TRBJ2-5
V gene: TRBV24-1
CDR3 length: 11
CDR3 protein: CATSDTETQYF
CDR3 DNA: TGTGCCACCAGTGATACGGAGACCCAGTACTTC

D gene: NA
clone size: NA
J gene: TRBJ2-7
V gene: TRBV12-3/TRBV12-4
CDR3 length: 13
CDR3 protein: CASSPGPAESQYF
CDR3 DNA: TGTGCCAGCAGTCCGGGGCCGGCGGAATCGCAGTACTTC

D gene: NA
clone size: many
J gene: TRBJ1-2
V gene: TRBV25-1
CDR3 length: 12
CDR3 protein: CATIDRNYGYTF
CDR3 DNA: TGTGCCACCATAGACAGGAACTATGGCTACACCTTC

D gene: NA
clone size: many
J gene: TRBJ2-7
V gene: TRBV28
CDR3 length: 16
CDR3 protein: CASSFLGPKGSYEQYF
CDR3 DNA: TGTGCCAGCAGTTTTTTAGGCCCAAAGGGGTCCTACGAGCAGTACTTC

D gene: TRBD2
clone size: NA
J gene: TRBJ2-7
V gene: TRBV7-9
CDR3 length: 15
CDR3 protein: CASSLLAGGPGEQYF
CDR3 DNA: TGTGCCAGCAGCCTATTAGCGGGAGGGCCGGGGGAGCAGTACTTC

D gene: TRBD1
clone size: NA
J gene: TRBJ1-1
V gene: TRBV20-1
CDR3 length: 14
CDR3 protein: CSAQGAGGNTEAFF
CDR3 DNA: TGCAGTGCTCAGGGGGCGGGAGGGAACACTGAAGCTTTCTTT

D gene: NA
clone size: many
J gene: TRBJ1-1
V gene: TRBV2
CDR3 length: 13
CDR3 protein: CASTDIDNTEAFF
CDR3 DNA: TGTGCCAGCACCGACATTGACAACACTGAAGCTTTCTTT

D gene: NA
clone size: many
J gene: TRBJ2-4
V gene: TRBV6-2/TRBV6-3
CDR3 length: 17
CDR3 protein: CASSSRPRQLAKNIQYF
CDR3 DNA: TGTGCCAGCAGTTCCCGCCCCAGACAGTTAGCCAAAAACATTCAGTACTTC

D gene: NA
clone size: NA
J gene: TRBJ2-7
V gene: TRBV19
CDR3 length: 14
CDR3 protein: CASSGAASSYEQYF
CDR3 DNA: TGTGCCAGTTCTGGGGCAGCCAGCTCCTACGAGCAGTACTTC

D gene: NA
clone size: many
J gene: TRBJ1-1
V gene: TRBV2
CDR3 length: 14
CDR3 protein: CASSVGGARTEAFF
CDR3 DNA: TGTGCCAGCAGTGTAGGGGGGGCAAGAACTGAAGCTTTCTTT